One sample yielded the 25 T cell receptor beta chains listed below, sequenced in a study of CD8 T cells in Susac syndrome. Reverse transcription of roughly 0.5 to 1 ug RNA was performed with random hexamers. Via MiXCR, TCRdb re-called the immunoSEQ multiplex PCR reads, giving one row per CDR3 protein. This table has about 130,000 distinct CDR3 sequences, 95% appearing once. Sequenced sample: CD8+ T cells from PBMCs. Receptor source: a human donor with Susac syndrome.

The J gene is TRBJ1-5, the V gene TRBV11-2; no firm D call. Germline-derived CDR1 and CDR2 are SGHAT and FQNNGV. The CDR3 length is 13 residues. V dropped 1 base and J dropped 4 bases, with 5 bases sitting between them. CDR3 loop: CASSLAQNQPQHF. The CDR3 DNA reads TGTGCCAGCAGCTTAGCTCAGAATCAGCCCCAGCATTTT.

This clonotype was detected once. The CDR3 DNA sequence: TGTGCCACCAGTGTAATTGCTAGCGGGAACCGAAATGAGCAGTTCTTC. Its translation: CATSVIASGNRNEQFF. The chain links TRBV24-1 to TRBJ2-1; 9 bases agree with TRBD2. Per the germline V gene, CDR1 is KGHDR and CDR2 is SFDVKD. With V trimmed by 5 bases and J by 7 bases, 11 bases remained unmatched. The CDR3 runs 16 residues.

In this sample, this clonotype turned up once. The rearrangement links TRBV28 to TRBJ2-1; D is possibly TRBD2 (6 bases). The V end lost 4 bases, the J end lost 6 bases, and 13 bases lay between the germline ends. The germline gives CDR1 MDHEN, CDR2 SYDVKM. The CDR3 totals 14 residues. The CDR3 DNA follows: TGTGCCAGCAGTTCGGGAGTAGGGCGCAATGAGCAGTTCTTC. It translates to CASSSGVGRNEQFF.

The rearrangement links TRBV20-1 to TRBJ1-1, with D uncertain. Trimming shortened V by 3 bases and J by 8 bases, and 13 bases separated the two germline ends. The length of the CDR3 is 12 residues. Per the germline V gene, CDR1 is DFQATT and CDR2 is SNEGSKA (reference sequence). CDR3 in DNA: TGCAGTGCTAGGATACAAACGTCGGAAGCTTTCTTT. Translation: CSARIQTSEAFF.

In DNA, the CDR3 is TGTGCCAGCAGCACAATGACAGAACTTAATGAAAAACTGTTTTTT. It specifies CASSTMTELNEKLFF. This chain connects TRBV7-6 to TRBJ1-4; D may be TRBD1 (5 bases). The CDR3 extends over 15 amino acids. Between the trimmed V and J ends, which lost 5 bases and 4 bases, there was a span of 14 bases. Germline CDR1 and CDR2: SGHVS and FNYEAQ.

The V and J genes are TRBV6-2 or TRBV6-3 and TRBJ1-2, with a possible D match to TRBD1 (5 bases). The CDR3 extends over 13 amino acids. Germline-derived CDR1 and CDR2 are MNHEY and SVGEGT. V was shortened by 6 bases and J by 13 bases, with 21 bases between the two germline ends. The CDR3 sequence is CASRSVGGPGGTF. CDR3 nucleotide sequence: TGTGCCAGCAGATCTGTGGGCGGACCCGGGGGCACCTTC.

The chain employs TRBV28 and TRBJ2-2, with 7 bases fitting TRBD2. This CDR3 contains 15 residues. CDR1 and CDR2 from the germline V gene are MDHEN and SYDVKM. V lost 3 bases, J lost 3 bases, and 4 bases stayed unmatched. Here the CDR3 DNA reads TGTGCCAGCAGTTTGGCGGGAGCGGACACCGGGGAGCTGTTTTTT. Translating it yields CASSLAGADTGELFF. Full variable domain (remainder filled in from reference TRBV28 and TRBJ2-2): DVKVTQSSRYLVKRTGEKVFLECVQDMDHENMFWYRQDPGLGLRLIYFSYDVKMKEKGDIPEGYSVSREKKERFSLILESASTNQTSMYLCASSLAGADTGELFFGEGSRLTVL.

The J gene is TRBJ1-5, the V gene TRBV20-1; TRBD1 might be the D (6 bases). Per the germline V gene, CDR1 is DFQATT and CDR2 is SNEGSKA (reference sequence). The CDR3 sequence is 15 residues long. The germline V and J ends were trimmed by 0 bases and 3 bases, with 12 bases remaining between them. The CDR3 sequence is CSAREAGEDNQPQHF. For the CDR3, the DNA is TGCAGTGCTAGAGAGGCAGGGGAAGACAATCAGCCCCAGCATTTT.

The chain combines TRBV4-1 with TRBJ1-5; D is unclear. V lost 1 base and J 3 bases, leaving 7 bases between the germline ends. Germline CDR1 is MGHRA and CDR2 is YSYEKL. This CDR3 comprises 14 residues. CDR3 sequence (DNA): TGCGCCAGCAGCCAAGGGGTGACCAATCAGCCCCAGCATTTT. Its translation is CASSQGVTNQPQHF.

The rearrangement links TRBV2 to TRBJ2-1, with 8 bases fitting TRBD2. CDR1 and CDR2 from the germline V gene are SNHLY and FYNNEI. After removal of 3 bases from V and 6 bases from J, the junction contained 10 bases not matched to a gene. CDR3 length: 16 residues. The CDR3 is CASSDPSGLDLNEQFF. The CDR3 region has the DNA TGTGCCAGCAGTGATCCGTCGGGACTAGATCTCAATGAGCAGTTCTTC.

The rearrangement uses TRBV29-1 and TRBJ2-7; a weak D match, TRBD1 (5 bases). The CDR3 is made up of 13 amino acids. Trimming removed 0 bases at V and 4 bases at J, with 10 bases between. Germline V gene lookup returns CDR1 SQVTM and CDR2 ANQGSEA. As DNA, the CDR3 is TGCAGCGTTGAAGAGGGGCGACAATACGAGCAGTACTTC. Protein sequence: CSVEEGRQYEQYF.

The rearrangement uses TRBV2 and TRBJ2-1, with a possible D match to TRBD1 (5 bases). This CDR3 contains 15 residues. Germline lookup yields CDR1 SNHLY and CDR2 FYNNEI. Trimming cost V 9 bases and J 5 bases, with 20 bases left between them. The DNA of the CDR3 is TGTGCCAGTTCTCCTTGGGGCTCCACCGACAATGAGCAGTTCTTC. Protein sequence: CASSPWGSTDNEQFF.

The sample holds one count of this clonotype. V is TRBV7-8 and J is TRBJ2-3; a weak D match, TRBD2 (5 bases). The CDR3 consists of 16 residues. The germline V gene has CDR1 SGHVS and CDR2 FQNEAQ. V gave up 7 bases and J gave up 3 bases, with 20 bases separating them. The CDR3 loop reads CASTTRPLRGTDTQYF. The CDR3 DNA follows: TGTGCCAGCACTACAAGACCCCTCAGAGGGACAGATACGCAGTATTTT.

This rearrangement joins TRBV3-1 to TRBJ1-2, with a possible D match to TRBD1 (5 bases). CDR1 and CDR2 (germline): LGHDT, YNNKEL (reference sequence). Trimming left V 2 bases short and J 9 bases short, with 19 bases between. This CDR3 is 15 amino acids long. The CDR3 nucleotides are TGTGCCAGCAGCCAAACGTTCGGGCCACAGGCCAGCTACACCTTC. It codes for CASSQTFGPQASYTF.

Written as DNA, the CDR3 is TGTGCCAGCAGTTTACGGGGACTAGCGGGGACCTACGAGCAGTACTTC. This gives the protein CASSLRGLAGTYEQYF. The V gene is TRBV27, the J gene TRBJ2-7; 13 nucleotides match TRBD2. CDR3 length equals 16 residues. Trimming at V came to 2 bases and at J to 2 bases, leaving 3 bases not matched to a gene. CDR1 and CDR2 (germline): MNHEY, SMNVEV (reference sequence).

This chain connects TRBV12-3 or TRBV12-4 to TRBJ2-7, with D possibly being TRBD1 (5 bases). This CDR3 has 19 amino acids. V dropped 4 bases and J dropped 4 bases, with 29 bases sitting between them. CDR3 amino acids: CASSYLAIDSRWVDYEQYF. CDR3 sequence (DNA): TGTGCCAGCAGTTACCTTGCCATTGACAGCCGTTGGGTTGATTACGAGCAGTACTTC.

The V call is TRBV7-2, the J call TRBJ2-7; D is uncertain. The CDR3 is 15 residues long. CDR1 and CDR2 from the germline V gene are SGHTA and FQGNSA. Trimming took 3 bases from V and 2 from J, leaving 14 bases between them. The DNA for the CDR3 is TGTGCCAGCAGCTTTTTATCGGGTGACCCCTACGAGCAGTACTTC. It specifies CASSFLSGDPYEQYF.

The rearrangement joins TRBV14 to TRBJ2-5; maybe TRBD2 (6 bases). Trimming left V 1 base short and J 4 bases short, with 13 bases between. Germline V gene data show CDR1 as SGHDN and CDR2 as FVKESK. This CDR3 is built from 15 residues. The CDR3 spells CASSQVSGVRETQYF. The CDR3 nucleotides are TGTGCCAGCAGCCAAGTTAGCGGAGTCAGAGAGACCCAGTACTTC.

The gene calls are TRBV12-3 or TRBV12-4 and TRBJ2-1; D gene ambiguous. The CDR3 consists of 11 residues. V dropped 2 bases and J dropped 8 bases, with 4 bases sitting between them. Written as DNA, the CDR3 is TGTGCCAGCAGTTTATCCGATGAGCAGTTCTTC. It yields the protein CASSLSDEQFF.

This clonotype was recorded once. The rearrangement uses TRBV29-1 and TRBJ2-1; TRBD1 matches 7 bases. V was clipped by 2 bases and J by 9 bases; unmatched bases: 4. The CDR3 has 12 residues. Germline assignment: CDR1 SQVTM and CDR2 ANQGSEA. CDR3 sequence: CSVETTGIEQFF. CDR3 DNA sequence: TGCAGCGTTGAAACGACAGGGATTGAGCAGTTCTTC.

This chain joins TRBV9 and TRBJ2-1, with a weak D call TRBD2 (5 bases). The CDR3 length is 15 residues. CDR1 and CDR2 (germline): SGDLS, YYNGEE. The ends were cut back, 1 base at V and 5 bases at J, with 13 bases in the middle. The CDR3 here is CASSVSGAHHNEQFF. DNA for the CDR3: TGTGCCAGCAGCGTAAGCGGCGCCCACCACAATGAGCAGTTCTTC.

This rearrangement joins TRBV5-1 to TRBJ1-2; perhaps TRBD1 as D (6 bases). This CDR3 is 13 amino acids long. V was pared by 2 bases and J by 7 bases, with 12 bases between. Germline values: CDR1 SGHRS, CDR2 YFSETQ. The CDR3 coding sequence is TGCGCCAGCAGCTTTGAACAGGGAGGTGGCTACACCTTC. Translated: CASSFEQGGGYTF.

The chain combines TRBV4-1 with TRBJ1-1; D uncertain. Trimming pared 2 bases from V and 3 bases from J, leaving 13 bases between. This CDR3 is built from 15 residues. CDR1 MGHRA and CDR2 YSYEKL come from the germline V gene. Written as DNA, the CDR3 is TGCGCCAGCAGCCAACCCTGGAGGGAGGACACTGAAGCTTTCTTT. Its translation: CASSQPWREDTEAFF.

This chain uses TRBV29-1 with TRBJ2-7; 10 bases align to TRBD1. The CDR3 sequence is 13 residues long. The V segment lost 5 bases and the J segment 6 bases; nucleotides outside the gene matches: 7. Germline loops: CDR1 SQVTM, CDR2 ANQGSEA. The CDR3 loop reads CSVLGGQGLEQYF. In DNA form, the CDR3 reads TGCAGCGTTCTAGGGGGACAGGGGCTCGAGCAGTACTTC.

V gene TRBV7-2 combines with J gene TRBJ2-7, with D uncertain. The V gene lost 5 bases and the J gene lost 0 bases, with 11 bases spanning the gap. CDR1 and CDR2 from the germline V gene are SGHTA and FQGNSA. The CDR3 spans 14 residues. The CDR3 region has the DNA TGTGCCAGCAGCCCCGGGCCGTACTCCTACGAGCAGTACTTC. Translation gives CASSPGPYSYEQYF. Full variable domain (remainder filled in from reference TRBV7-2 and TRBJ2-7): GAGVSQSPSNKVTEKGKDVELRCDPISGHTALYWYRQSLGQGLEFLIYFQGNSAPDKSGLPSDRFSAERTGGSVSTLTIQRTQQEDSAVYLCASSPGPYSYEQYFGPGTRLTVT.